Listed below are T cell receptor beta chains from one sample, sequenced in a study of cytomegalovirus exposure and HLA in healthy donors. Measured with immunoSEQ multiplex PCR; TCRdb has only the in-frame clones, and not every one. This sample carries roughly 180,000 clones, around 83% of them seen once, and the ten largest clones take 1% to 1.5%. The specimen was PBMCs. Receptors were obtained from a girl aged 2 to 9 in good health and CMV-seropositive. CDR3s include the opening cysteine and the closing phenylalanine or tryptophan. Each record gives: J gene, D gene, V gene, CDR3 length, CDR3 protein. The D gene is left open where the match is weak.

>TRBJ1-4|NA|TRBV5-1|14
CASSWRTEGEKLFF
>TRBJ2-7|TRBD1|TRBV10-2|15
CASTPGQGANYEQYF
>NA|TRBD1|TRBV30|13
CAWSRDRGDEQYF
>TRBJ1-1|NA|TRBV5-1|17
CASSFGGRGFGNTEAFF
>TRBJ1-3|NA|TRBV4-1|18
CASSQAPRQEDTGNTIYF
>TRBJ1-5|TRBD1|TRBV30|14
CAWSAGQLNQPQHF
>TRBJ2-2|TRBD1|TRBV27|16
CASSPYRGRDTGELFF
>TRBJ2-1|NA|TRBV6-9|14
CATVLRDCYNEQFF
>TRBJ2-1|NA|TRBV19|14
CASSNPRPTNEQFF
>TRBJ2-7|TRBD1|TRBV7-9|14
CASSLRDRGYEQYF
>TRBJ1-4|NA|TRBV28|16
CASSFSGQSTNEKLFF
>TRBJ2-6|TRBD2|TRBV4-1|16
CASSASGSTGANVLTF
>TRBJ2-2|TRBD2|TRBV6-1|13
CASSWTSTGELFF
>TRBJ1-1|NA|TRBV30|13
CAWYGQGNTEAFF
>TRBJ2-1|NA|TRBV5-6|15
CASSLVGQPTNEQFF
>TRBJ2-1|NA|TRBV2|16
CASSDGGGPSYNEQFF